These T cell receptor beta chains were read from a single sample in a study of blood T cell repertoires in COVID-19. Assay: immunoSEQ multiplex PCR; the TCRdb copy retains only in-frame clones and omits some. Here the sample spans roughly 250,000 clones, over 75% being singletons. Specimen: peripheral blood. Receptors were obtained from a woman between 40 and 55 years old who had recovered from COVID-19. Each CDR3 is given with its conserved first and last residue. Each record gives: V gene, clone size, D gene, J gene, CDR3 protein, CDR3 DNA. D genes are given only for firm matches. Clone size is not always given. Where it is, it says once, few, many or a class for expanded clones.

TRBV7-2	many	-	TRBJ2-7	CASSSGGAMYEQYF	TGTGCCAGCAGCTCGGGTGGGGCCATGTACGAGCAGTACTTC
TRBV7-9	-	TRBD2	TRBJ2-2	CASRTSGETGELFF	TGTGCCAGCCGGACTAGCGGGGAAACCGGGGAGCTGTTTTTT
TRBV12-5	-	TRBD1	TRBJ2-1	CASGPRGKSYNEQFF	TGTGCTAGTGGTCCCAGGGGGAAGTCCTACAATGAGCAGTTCTTC
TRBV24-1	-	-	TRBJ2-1	CATSDYNRASSYNEQFF	TGTGCCACCAGTGACTATAACAGGGCGAGCTCCTACAATGAGCAGTTCTTC
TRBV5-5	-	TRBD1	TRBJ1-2	CASSEDRGHGYTF	TGTGCCAGCAGCGAGGACAGGGGCCATGGCTACACCTTC
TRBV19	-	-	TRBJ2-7	CASSMEGVSYEQYF	TGTGCCAGTAGTATGGAGGGCGTCTCCTACGAGCAGTACTTC
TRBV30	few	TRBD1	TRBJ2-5	CALTRDRGQETQYF	TGTGCTCTGACGCGGGACAGGGGGCAAGAGACCCAGTACTTC
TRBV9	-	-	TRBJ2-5	CASSVGAHPKYQETQYF	TGTGCCAGCAGCGTAGGGGCGCACCCCAAATACCAAGAGACCCAGTACTTC
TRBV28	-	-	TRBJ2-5	CASRKGGETQYF	TGTGCCAGCAGGAAAGGGGGTGAGACCCAGTACTTC
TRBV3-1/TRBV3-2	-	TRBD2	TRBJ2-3	CASSRLAADTQYF	TGTGCCAGCAGCCGACTAGCTGCAGATACGCAGTATTTT
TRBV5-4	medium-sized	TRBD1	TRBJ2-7	CASSSGDRINEQYF	TGTGCCAGCAGCTCCGGGGACAGGATAAACGAGCAGTACTTC
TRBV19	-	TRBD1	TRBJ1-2	CASSPITGTGNYGYTF	TGTGCCAGTAGTCCCATCACCGGGACAGGGAACTATGGCTACACCTTC
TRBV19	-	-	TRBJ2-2	CASSSQGLTTGELFF	TGTGCCAGTTCTTCACAGGGTTTAACCACCGGGGAGCTGTTTTTT
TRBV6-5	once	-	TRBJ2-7	CASSQSGRGGEQYF	TGTGCCAGCAGTCAGAGTGGGAGAGGTGGCGAGCAGTACTTC
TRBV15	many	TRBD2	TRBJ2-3	CATSRNGGSDTQYF	TGTGCCACCAGCAGGAACGGGGGGTCGGATACGCAGTATTTT
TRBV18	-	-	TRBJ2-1	CASSPPGLNYNEQFF	TGTGCCAGCTCACCACCGGGACTGAACTACAATGAGCAGTTCTTC
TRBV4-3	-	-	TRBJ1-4	CASSQRYGGAPNEKLFF	TGCGCCAGCAGCCAACGATACGGGGGAGCACCTAATGAAAAACTGTTTTTT